This T cell receptor (beta chain) was sequenced in a study of blood T cells in healthy people across ages (dated by TCRdb to between 2014 and 2017). Turning to the overall study: In model experiments, roughly one uniquely barcoded TCR beta cDNA molecule per two T cells was captured by template switching. The study analyzed two additional independent replicas of 1 million unique cDNA reads from the same blood draw for two donors, one aged 18 to 30 and one aged 80 or older. Using deep sequencing normalized with unique cDNA molecular identifiers, the study measured how TCR beta repertoire diversity changes with age. Donors were grouped into four age groups: young (average 16 years), middle-aged (around 39), aged (about 60) and long-lived (less than 85). Paper-wide results and their limitations: A strong correlation was found between observed TCR beta diversity and the percentage of naive T cells measured by flow cytometry. Because the CMV infection status of the donors was unknown, age-related changes in expanded clonotypes may potentially have been confounded. Conclusive comparison of naive and antigen-experienced compartments was prevented by the profiling of bulk unsorted PBMCs. Total diversity estimates from one million sequenced T cells were considered lower bounds and underestimates. Compared with the aged group, the long-lived group had more naive CD4+ T cells, fewer expanded clones and increased TCR diversity, a pattern suggesting age selection. Observed TCR beta diversity per million T cells fell roughly linearly with age, and a significant reduction was already apparent by age about 38.

A word on this clonotype: There is no known antigen for this receptor. No per-base quality is available; no much larger clone lies one base away.

Systemically healthy Caucasian individuals from Russia, approximately 39 in total and aged about 6 to 90 years, were included as donors. Ten milliliters of peripheral blood were drawn from each donor into EDTA-treated Vacutainer tubes. Ficoll-Paque density-gradient centrifugation was used to isolate PBMCs, with at least 7 million per sample. Total RNA, at least 6 micrograms per sample, was extracted from PBMCs with Trizol reagent. Naive CD45RAhigh/CD27high T cell percentages were measured by flow cytometry on a PBMC aliquot from every donor. V lost 6 bases and J lost 1 base, and the count of bases not matched to a germline gene is 10. The cysteine opens and the phenylalanine closes a CDR3 of 18 amino acids. The kept DNA is CDR3 alone, 54 bases in frame from the first base. CDR1 SNHLY and CDR2 FYNNEI were looked up in the germline V gene. The library was generated by 5' RACE. Sequencing used an Illumina HiSeq 2500. A second PCR of roughly 7 to 12 cycles was performed with a sample-barcoded 5' primer and a J-beta primer mix. Each TCR beta cDNA molecule received a unique molecular identifier from a template-switch 5' adaptor carrying 12 random nucleotides. At least 2.5 million CDR3-containing paired-end reads were obtained from each sample. The Mint cDNA synthesis kit, primed by a TRBC-specific oligonucleotide, was used to synthesize first-strand cDNA from all RNA. After uracil-DNA glycosylase treatment, a first 18-cycle PCR used universal primers M1SS and BC2_uni_R on all cDNA. The source study handled its data this way. For normalization, 1 million high-quality reads, each with a distinct molecular identifier, were randomly selected from each sample. Reads sharing molecular identifiers were discarded rather than binned into consensus sequences. MiTCR, run with a Q25 quality threshold and the strictest error-elimination algorithm, handled CDR3 identification, clonotype clustering and error correction. Lower-bound total TCR beta diversity was estimated with a nonparametric unseen species model using Euler transformation. The raw public reads went through TCRdb reprocessing: fastp at Q25, MiXCR clone calling, in-frame beta chains kept. CDR3 protein sequences are deduplicated, and each keeps its most common genes and DNA. TCRdb's processing, not the authors' own work, is the source of the V and J calls. This sample gives around 1,000,000 distinct CDR3 sequences in total; around 27% of them show up just once. The ten biggest clones cover about 0.72% of the sample.

This sample was shared with a second study, whose subject was T cells of mothers and their children. As described in the second report: Nine systemically healthy Caucasian individuals served as donors, namely three mothers together with their six children. cDNA synthesis used all of the extracted RNA, with roughly 1.6 ug of RNA in each 15 ul reaction. Sample barcodes and 2-4 random nucleotides were added via the M1S primer in the second PCR. Each mother yielded over 9.5 million TCR beta CDR3 reads and each child about 3 million reads. Thymic selection similarly shapes TCR recombination output in related and unrelated pairs, with minor effect from inherited differences. Normalized repertoire overlap in related mother-child pairs was always slightly higher than in unrelated mother-child pairs, but the difference was never significant. Persistent microchimeric T cell clones were not detected, at a sensitivity of approximately 93 clones per million clonotypes. To look for features that set related mother-child pairs apart from unrelated individuals, the researchers ran deep NGS to compare the TCR beta repertoires of mothers and children. The mean age was 40 +/- 4 years for the mothers and around 10 +/- 4 years for the children. After adapter ligation was performed with NEBNext reagents, the libraries were sequenced on an Illumina HiSeq 2000 with 100+100 nt paired-end reads. To prevent cross-contamination, the mother and child libraries were prepared a month apart and were sequenced in separate runs. Each donor had between about 500,000 and 2,300,000 distinct TCR beta clonotypes identified. Naive TCR beta clonotypes were estimated from low-frequency clonotypes matched to each donor's FACS-determined naive share, without sorting.

This receptor chain uses TRBV2 and TRBJ2-6; 9 bases in the junction line up with TRBD1. The receptor's source is a girl aged 2 to 10 in good health. Source material: blood. In nucleotides, the sequence is TGTGCCAGCAGATGGACAGGGGTGGTGAGGTCTGGGGCCAACGTCCTGACTTTC. The translation is CASRWTGVVRSGANVLTF.